Included here is one T cell receptor (beta chain) sequence, with context. These data originate in a study of blood T cell repertoires in COVID-19. Study as a whole: COVID-19 samples from acute and convalescent phases originated in the United States, Italy and Spain. PBMCs, B-cell-depleted T cells, or T cells provided the cDNA or gDNA that made up the material.

Patients of the Seattle cohort, enrolled during active infection, were followed longitudinally. Looked up from germline, CDR1 is MNHEY and CDR2 is SVGEGT. Trimming pared 4 bases from V and 7 bases from J, leaving 10 bases between. The CDR3 sequence is 12 residues long. The authors' processing: Quantification of nucleated cells was approximated via reference gene primer amplification. Repertoires were generated with immunoSEQ multiplex PCR, while TCRdb's copy carries only in-frame clones and drops some. That table is the source of V, J and clone size, and D and trimming were worked out from the DNA. The top ten clones hold roughly 1.6% of a sample with 440,000 or so clones, about 89% of them seen once.

The sequencing sample was made of peripheral blood. This clonotype was sampled from a woman in her 40s with COVID-19, enrolled during active disease. The V gene is TRBV6-2 or TRBV6-3, the J gene TRBJ1-1, with D hard to call. The CDR3 bases are TGTGCCAGCAGTTCACCCGACTTTGAAGCTTTCTTT. The encoded protein is CASSSPDFEAFF.